Below, one T cell receptor (beta chain) is given with its context. The target antigen is unknown. A read error may account for a junction end that differs from germline. The data stem from a study of tumor-infiltrating lymphocytes in primary liver carcinoma. About the research overall: Patients underwent surgical resection for primary liver carcinoma. These were node-negative, non-metastatic T1-T3 tumors of about 4.2 to 11 cm.

The researchers obtained blood RNA from unsorted whole blood and also extracted germline DNA. What was collected before surgery was 3.5 to 5 milliliters of peripheral blood. The study, taken as a whole, reports: Overlap in tumor-adjacent and tumor-blood pairs fell below that of tumor region pairs.

Using a constant-region primer together with ProtoScript II reverse transcriptase, TCR beta cDNA was made from approximately 500 ng of total RNA. Three nested multiplex PCR rounds, a slightly modified ARM-PCR method, built the TCR beta libraries. TCRdb recomputed calls from the multiplex PCR reads with MiXCR, one row per CDR3 protein. The sample holds approximately 300,000 distinct CDR3 sequences, roughly 60% seen once. Input material: peripheral blood. This receptor was taken from a man aged 35-49 years with primary liver carcinoma and hepatitis B virus infection.

Here the CDR3 DNA reads TGTGCCAGCAGGGGTAACAATGAGCAGTCCTTC. This translates into CASRGNNEQSF. V and J are TRBV6-2 or TRBV6-3 and TRBJ2-1; D unclear. Germline loops: CDR1 MNHEY, CDR2 SVGEGT. The CDR3 is 11 amino acids.